Presented here are 28 T cell receptor beta chains from one specimen sequenced in a study of cytotoxic CD8 clonotypes in ibrutinib-treated CLL. Libraries were prepared by immunoSEQ multiplex PCR; TCRdb keeps only in-frame clonotypes and omits some of them. This repertoire shows 150,000 or so clones, 75% to 85% found once; its top ten account for 7.5% to 8%. Here the sequenced sample was PBMCs, taken after 36 months of ibrutinib treatment. The receptors were gathered from a human donor with chronic lymphocytic leukemia.

V usage is TRBV7-9 and J usage is TRBJ1-2; D gene uncertain. Trimming cost V 2 bases and J 5 bases, with 9 bases left between them. The CDR3 is 13 residues long. Germline CDR1 and CDR2: SEHNR and FQNEAQ (reference sequence). The CDR3 region is CASSLQGIYGYTF. The CDR3 nucleotides read TGTGCCAGCAGCTTACAAGGAATTTATGGCTACACCTTC.

This chain joins TRBV19 and TRBJ2-7, with 9 bases fitting TRBD1. Germline V gene sequence: CDR1 LNHDA, CDR2 SQIVND (reference sequence). J gave up 4 bases and V 10 bases, and 11 bases lay outside the gene matches. The CDR3 is made up of 14 amino acids. The CDR3 DNA follows: TGTGCCACCAAGCCCGGACAGGGGTGGTACGAGCAGTACTTC. It translates to CATKPGQGWYEQYF.

The chain recombines TRBV11-2 with TRBJ2-3; no clear D gene. Trimming took 2 bases from V and 5 from J, leaving 2 bases between them. The CDR3 spans 11 residues. Germline V CDR1 and CDR2: SGHAT, FQNNGV. CDR3 loop: CASSLIDTQYF. For the CDR3, the DNA is TGTGCCAGCAGCTTAATAGATACGCAGTATTTT.

The chain is built from TRBV29-1 and TRBJ2-2, with 7 bases identical to TRBD2. The CDR3 totals 14 residues. J gave up 6 bases and V 6 bases, and 10 bases lay outside the gene matches. Germline CDR1 SQVTM, CDR2 ANQGSEA. For the CDR3, the DNA is TGCAGCGTGGGGTCCCGGGAGGCCCCCGGGGAGCTGTTTTTT. Translated, it gives CSVGSREAPGELFF.

The V and J genes are TRBV5-1 and TRBJ2-3; possibly TRBD2 for D (6 bases). Germline V lookup: CDR1 SGHRS, CDR2 YFSETQ. The CDR3 consists of 15 residues. Trimming shortened V by 0 bases and J by 4 bases, and 12 bases separated the two germline ends. CDR3 DNA: TGCGCCAGCAGCTTGGGGGTAGGAGGGGCAGATACGCAGTATTTT. This sequence encodes CASSLGVGGADTQYF.

This chain joins TRBV23-1 and TRBJ1-2; D is uncertain. TRBV23-1 is labeled an ORF, and its function is uncertain. The CDR3 runs 11 residues. Trimming took 1 base from V and 5 from J, leaving 2 bases between them. The CDR3 DNA reads TGCGCCAGCAGTCAATTGTATGGCTACACCTTC. It codes for CASSQLYGYTF.

The chain links TRBV6-1 to TRBJ2-7, with no clear D. This CDR3 region has 14 residues. The germline V and J ends were trimmed by 1 base and 2 bases, with 9 bases remaining between them. CDR1 and CDR2 from the germline V gene are MNHNS and SASEGT. CDR3 bases: TGTGCCAGCAGTGAAGTCGCCACTACCTACGAGCAGTACTTC. Encoded protein: CASSEVATTYEQYF.

As concerns this clone: This specimen includes other DNA sequences encoding the same CDR3. The chain is built from TRBV27 and TRBJ2-1, with 8 bases identical to TRBD2. The V gene's germline CDR1 is MNHEY and CDR2 SMNVEV (reference sequence). V dropped 2 bases and J dropped 7; count of bases not matched to a gene: 4. CDR3 size: 14 residues. CDR3 DNA: TGTGCCAGCAGTTTAGGGACTAGTGGTAATGAGCAGTTCTTC. This gives the protein CASSLGTSGNEQFF.

This clone has only one observation. The V and J genes are TRBV15 and TRBJ1-2, with 10 nucleotides matching TRBD1. The CDR3 is made up of 16 amino acids. The germline gives CDR1 LNHNV, CDR2 YYDKDF (reference sequence). Trimming removed 5 bases from V and 4 bases from J; junction bases left unmatched: 10. In DNA form, the CDR3 reads TGTGCCACCAGCCGGGACAGGGGCTATCTTGGCTATGGCTACACCTTC. It translates to CATSRDRGYLGYGYTF.

The rearrangement uses TRBV28 and TRBJ1-2; D is perhaps TRBD1 (5 bases). The germline V gene encodes CDR1 MDHEN and CDR2 SYDVKM. The V gene lost 7 bases and the J gene lost 7 bases, with 7 bases spanning the gap. This CDR3 contains 10 residues. CDR3 in amino acids: CASKGVGYTF. DNA of the CDR3: TGTGCCAGCAAAGGGGTTGGCTACACCTTC.

The J gene is TRBJ1-2, the V gene TRBV7-9, with 9 bases that match TRBD1. The CDR3 has 15 amino acids. CDR1 SEHNR and CDR2 FQNEAQ come from the germline V gene (reference sequence). V trimming: 5 bases; J trimming: 8 bases; junction bases outside the gene matches: 12. As DNA, the CDR3 is TGTGCCAGCAGCCTCAGGGACAGGGACCTTCACGGCTACACCTTC. Translating it yields CASSLRDRDLHGYTF. Variable domain in full (rest from reference TRBV7-9 and TRBJ1-2): DTGVSQNPRHKITKRGQNVTFRCDPISEHNRLYWYRQTLGQGPEFLTYFQNEAQLEKSRLLSDRFSAERPKGSFSTLEIQRTEQGDSAMYLCASSLRDRDLHGYTFGSGTRLTVV.

V is TRBV29-1 and J is TRBJ2-1; tentatively, D is TRBD1 (5 bases). The CDR3 sequence is 14 residues long. Trimming left V 0 bases short and J 5 bases short, with 11 bases between. CDR1 is SQVTM and CDR2 is ANQGSEA in the germline V gene. The CDR3 spells CSVEDLPGNNEQFF. CDR3 nucleotide sequence: TGCAGCGTTGAAGATCTACCAGGGAACAATGAGCAGTTCTTC.

This clone turned up a few times. The chain carries TRBV7-6 and TRBJ1-4; D is perhaps TRBD1 (5 bases). Germline CDR1 and CDR2: SGHVS and FNYEAQ. Trimming removed 4 bases from V and 6 bases from J, with 15 bases in between. The CDR3 is made up of 15 amino acids. Here the CDR3 reads CASSSTGTAYEKLFF. Written as DNA, the CDR3 is TGTGCCAGCAGCTCAACCGGGACCGCCTATGAAAAACTGTTTTTT.

V gene TRBV19 combines with J gene TRBJ1-1; D unclear. V lost 9 bases and J lost 3, with 17 bases in between. Germline CDR1 LNHDA, CDR2 SQIVND (reference sequence). CDR3 length: 14 amino acids. The CDR3 sequence is CASLGRNPYTEAFF. In DNA form, the CDR3 reads TGTGCCAGCCTTGGGCGAAACCCGTACACTGAAGCTTTCTTT.

This clone showed up just a few times. The J gene is TRBJ2-7, the V gene TRBV10-1; 7 nucleotides match TRBD1. This CDR3 is built from 13 residues. Germline CDR1 is WNHNN and CDR2 is SYGVQD (reference sequence). V lost 5 bases to trimming and J lost 1 base; unmatched junction nucleotides: 2. The CDR3 DNA follows: TGCGCCAGCAGTTGGGGACAGTCCTACGAGCAGTACTTC. Its translation: CASSWGQSYEQYF.

This clone was observed once. This chain joins TRBV19 and TRBJ2-2, with D possibly TRBD2 on 5 matching bases. This CDR3 spans 17 amino acids. Germline V gene sequence: CDR1 LNHDA, CDR2 SQIVND (reference sequence). Trimming removed 5 bases at V and 2 bases at J, with 18 bases between. CDR3 sequence reads: CASSDPTGLLNTGELFF. CDR3 in DNA: TGTGCCAGTAGTGACCCCACGGGATTACTAAACACCGGGGAGCTGTTTTTT.

J is TRBJ2-3 and V is TRBV6-4; D gene ambiguous. Trimming took off 6 bases at V and 4 bases at J, with 14 bases between the two ends. The germline CDR1 and CDR2 sequences are MRHNA and SNTAGT. The CDR3 totals 14 residues. CDR3 DNA sequence: TGTGCCAGCAGGGGGATTTCTGGCCCAGATACGCAGTATTTT. It is translated as CASRGISGPDTQYF.

V gene TRBV15 combines with J gene TRBJ2-7; 11 bases fit TRBD1. V lost 5 bases, J lost 3 bases, and 3 bases stayed unmatched. Per the germline V gene, CDR1 is LNHNV and CDR2 is YYDKDF (reference sequence). This CDR3 contains 14 residues. The CDR3 sequence: CATSPGTGGYEQYF. The CDR3 nucleotides read TGTGCCACCAGCCCCGGGACAGGGGGCTACGAGCAGTACTTC.

The chain carries TRBV11-3 and TRBJ1-4; D not certain. The CDR3 covers 15 residues. Trimming left V 1 base short and J 8 bases short, with 14 bases between. CDR1 SGHNT and CDR2 YENEEA come from the germline V gene. This CDR3 is CASSLVAGETEKLFF. The CDR3 region has the DNA TGTGCCAGCAGCTTAGTGGCCGGGGAAACGGAAAAACTGTTTTTT.

The CDR3 region is CASRPGGNQPQHF. In DNA, the CDR3 is TGTGCCAGCAGGCCAGGAGGCAATCAGCCCCAGCATTTT. The rearrangement uses TRBV6-6 and TRBJ1-5; unclear D gene. Deletions cut 6 bases from V and 2 bases from J, with 8 bases between. CDR1 is MNHNY and CDR2 is SVGAGI in the germline V gene (reference sequence). This CDR3 has 13 residues.

This clone was found once. This chain uses TRBV2 with TRBJ2-5; no definite D call. Per germline, CDR1 SNHLY and CDR2 FYNNEI. V was pared by 7 bases and J by 4 bases, with 10 bases between. The CDR3 totals 12 residues. DNA for the CDR3: TGTGCCAGCACCTCCCCCAGAGAGACCCAGTACTTC. Its protein product is CASTSPRETQYF.

V gene TRBV6-1 combines with J gene TRBJ2-7; 11 bases agree with TRBD2. Germline CDR1 MNHNS, CDR2 SASEGT. After removal of 3 bases from V and 5 bases from J, the junction contained 9 bases not matched to a gene. There are 16 residues in the CDR3. The CDR3 DNA reads as TGTGCCAGCAGTGAGTTGACTAGCGGGACTCCCCACGAGCAGTACTTC. Its translation: CASSELTSGTPHEQYF.

The V and J genes are TRBV5-1 and TRBJ2-7; D is ambiguous. V lost 4 bases to trimming and J lost 0 bases, with 5 bases between them. The CDR3 is 12 residues long. Germline CDR1 reads SGHRS; CDR2 reads YFSETQ. The CDR3 protein is CASSQNSYEQYF. CDR3 DNA sequence: TGCGCCAGCAGCCAGAACTCCTACGAGCAGTACTTC.

The CDR3 sequence: CASSSISGSSYEQYF. DNA for the CDR3: TGTGCCAGCAGTTCTATTAGCGGTAGCTCCTACGAGCAGTACTTC. This chain links TRBV6-1 with TRBJ2-7; TRBD2 is a possible D gene (6 bases). Trimming removed 5 bases from V and 0 bases from J, with 14 bases in between. The CDR3 extends over 15 amino acids. The germline V gene encodes CDR1 MNHNS and CDR2 SASEGT.

V is TRBV2 and J is TRBJ1-4; D gene uncertain. Trimming took 7 bases from V and 5 from J, leaving 8 bases between them. The CDR3 runs 12 residues. Germline V CDR1 and CDR2: SNHLY, FYNNEI. CDR3 region: CASTRQNEKLFF. DNA for the CDR3: TGTGCCAGCACACGGCAGAATGAAAAACTGTTTTTT.

Only a few counts were recorded for this clone. This chain connects TRBV6-6 to TRBJ2-3; the D is unclear. V was trimmed by 2 bases and J by 6 bases, leaving 12 bases between them. CDR1 and CDR2 from the germline V gene are MNHNY and SVGAGI (reference sequence). The CDR3 length is 14 residues. CDR3 residues: CASSYETLRDTQYF. The CDR3 bases are TGTGCCAGCAGTTACGAGACTCTGAGGGATACGCAGTATTTT.

The chain recombines TRBV6-5 with TRBJ1-2; D uncertain. Trimming shortened V by 5 bases and J by 1 base, and 14 bases separated the two germline ends. The CDR3 is 15 residues long. From germline, CDR1 is MNHEY and CDR2 SVGAGI. CDR3 in DNA: TGTGCCAGCAGTAGAGGACCGAACCTTAACTATGGCTACACCTTC. It encodes CASSRGPNLNYGYTF.

The CDR3 nucleotides are TGCGCCAGCAGCCAGGACCTCGGAGGGAGCTCCTACGAGCAGTACTTC. Amino acid sequence: CASSQDLGGSSYEQYF. V usage is TRBV4-1 and J usage is TRBJ2-7, with a possible D match to TRBD2 (6 bases). The CDR3 loop spans 16 amino acids. The germline CDR1 and CDR2 sequences are MGHRA and YSYEKL. Between the trimmed V and J ends, which lost 3 bases and 0 bases, there was a span of 15 bases.